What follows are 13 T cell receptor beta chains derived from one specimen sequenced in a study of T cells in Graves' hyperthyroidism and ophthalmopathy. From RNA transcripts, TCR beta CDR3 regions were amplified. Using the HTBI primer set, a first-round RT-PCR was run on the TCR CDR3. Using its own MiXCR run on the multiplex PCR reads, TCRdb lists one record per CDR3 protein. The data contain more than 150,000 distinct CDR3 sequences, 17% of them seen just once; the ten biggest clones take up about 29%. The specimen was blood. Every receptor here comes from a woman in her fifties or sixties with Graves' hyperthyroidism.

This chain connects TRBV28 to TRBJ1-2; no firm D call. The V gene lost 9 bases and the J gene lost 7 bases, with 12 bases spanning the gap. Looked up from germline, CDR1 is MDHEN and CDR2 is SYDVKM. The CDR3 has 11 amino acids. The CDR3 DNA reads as TGTGCCAGTGCCGCGGAGCTTGGCTACACCTTC. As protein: CASAAELGYTF.

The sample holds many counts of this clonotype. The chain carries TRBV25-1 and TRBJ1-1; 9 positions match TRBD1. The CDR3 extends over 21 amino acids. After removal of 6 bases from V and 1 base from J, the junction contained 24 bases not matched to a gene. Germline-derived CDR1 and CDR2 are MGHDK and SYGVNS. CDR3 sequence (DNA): TGTGCCAGCAGGCCAACCTTGGGACAGGGAGGGGATCATGATTGGAACACTGAAGCTTTCTTT. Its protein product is CASRPTLGQGGDHDWNTEAFF.

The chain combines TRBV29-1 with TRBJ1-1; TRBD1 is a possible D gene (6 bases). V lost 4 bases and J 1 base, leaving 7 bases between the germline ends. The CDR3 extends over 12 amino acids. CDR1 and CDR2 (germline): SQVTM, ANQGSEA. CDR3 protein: CSVGGQNTEAFF. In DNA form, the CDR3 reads TGCAGCGTTGGGGGACAGAACACTGAAGCTTTCTTT.

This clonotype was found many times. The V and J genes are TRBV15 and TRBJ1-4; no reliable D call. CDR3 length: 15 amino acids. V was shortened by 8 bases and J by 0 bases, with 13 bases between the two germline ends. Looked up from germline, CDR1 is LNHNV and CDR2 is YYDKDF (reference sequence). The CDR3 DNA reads TGTGCCACCCGGCCAGCGCATCCAACTAATGAAAAACTGTTTTTT. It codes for CATRPAHPTNEKLFF.

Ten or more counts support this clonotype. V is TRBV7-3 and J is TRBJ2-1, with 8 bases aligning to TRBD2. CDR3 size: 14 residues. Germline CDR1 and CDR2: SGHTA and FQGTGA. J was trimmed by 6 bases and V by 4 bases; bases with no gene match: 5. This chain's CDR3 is CASSSGGALNEQFF. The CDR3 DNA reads TGTGCCAGCAGCTCCGGGGGGGCTCTCAATGAGCAGTTCTTC.

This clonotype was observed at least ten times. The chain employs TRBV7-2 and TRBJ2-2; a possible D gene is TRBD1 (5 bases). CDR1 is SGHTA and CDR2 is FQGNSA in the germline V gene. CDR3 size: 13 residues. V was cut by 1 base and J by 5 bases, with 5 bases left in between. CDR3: CASSLEGTGELFF. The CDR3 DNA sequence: TGTGCCAGCAGCTTAGAGGGGACCGGGGAGCTGTTTTTT.

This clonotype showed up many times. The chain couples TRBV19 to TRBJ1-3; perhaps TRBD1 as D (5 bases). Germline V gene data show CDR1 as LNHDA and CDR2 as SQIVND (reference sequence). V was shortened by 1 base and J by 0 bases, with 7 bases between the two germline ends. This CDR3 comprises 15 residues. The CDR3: CASSIGTSSGNTIYF. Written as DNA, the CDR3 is TGTGCCAGTAGTATAGGGACAAGCTCTGGAAACACCATATATTTT.

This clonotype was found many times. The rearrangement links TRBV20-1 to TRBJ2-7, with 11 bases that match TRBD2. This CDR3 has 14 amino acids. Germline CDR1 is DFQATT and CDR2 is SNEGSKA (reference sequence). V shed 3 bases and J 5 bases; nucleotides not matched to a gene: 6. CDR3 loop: CSASSGTSGDEQYF. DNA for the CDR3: TGCAGTGCTAGTTCAGGGACTAGCGGCGACGAGCAGTACTTC.

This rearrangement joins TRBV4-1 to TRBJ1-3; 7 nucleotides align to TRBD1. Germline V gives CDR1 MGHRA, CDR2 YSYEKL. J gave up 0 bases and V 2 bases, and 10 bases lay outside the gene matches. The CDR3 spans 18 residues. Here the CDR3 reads CASSQIINQGVSGNTIYF. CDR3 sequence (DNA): TGCGCCAGCAGCCAAATTATAAACCAGGGGGTCTCTGGAAACACCATATATTTT.

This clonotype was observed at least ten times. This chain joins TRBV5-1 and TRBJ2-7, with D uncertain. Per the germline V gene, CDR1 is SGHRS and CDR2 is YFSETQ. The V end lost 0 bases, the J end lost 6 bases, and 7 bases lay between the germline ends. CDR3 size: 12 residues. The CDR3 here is CASSLGLSEQYF. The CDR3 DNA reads TGCGCCAGCAGCTTGGGACTCTCCGAGCAGTACTTC.

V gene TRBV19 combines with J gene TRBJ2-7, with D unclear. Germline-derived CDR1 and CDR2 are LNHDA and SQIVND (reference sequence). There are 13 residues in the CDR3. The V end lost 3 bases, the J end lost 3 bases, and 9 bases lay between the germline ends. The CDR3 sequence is CASSMLQDYEQYF. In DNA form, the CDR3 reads TGTGCCAGTAGTATGTTGCAGGACTACGAGCAGTACTTC.

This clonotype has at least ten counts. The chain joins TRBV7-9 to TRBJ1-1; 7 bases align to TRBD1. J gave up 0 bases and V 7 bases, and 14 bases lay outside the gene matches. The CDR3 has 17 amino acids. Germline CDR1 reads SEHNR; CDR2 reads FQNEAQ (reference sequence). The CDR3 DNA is TGTGCCAGCATCCTACCGAAGGGGGCAATGGTGAACACTGAAGCTTTCTTT. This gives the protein CASILPKGAMVNTEAFF.

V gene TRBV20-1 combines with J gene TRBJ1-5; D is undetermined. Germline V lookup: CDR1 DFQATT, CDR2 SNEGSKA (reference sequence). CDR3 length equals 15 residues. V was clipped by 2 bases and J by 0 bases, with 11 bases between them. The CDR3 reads CSARLGGNSNQPQHF. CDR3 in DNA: TGCAGTGCTAGACTGGGCGGAAATAGCAATCAGCCCCAGCATTTT.